This TCR beta chain was captured in a study of shared clonotypes between healthy human individuals. Clones were sequenced by immunoSEQ multiplex PCR, and TCRdb holds only the in-frame ones, with some missing. The sample consists of around 700,000 clones, about 91% of them appearing once. Naive CD8 cells lacked CD45RO, underwent positive selection for CCR7 and left out terminally differentiated effector memory CD45RA+ cells. What was sequenced was naive CD8+ T cells sorted from blood. This clonotype originated in a man aged 30 to 39 in good health.

The CDR3 DNA is TGTGCCAGCAGCCTAGGGCCGGACAAATCCTACGAGCAGTACTTC. Amino acids: CASSLGPDKSYEQYF. The V and J genes are TRBV11-2 and TRBJ2-7; maybe TRBD1 (5 bases). V lost 5 bases and J 1 base, leaving 15 bases between the germline ends. CDR1 is SGHAT, CDR2 FQNNGV, per germline. The CDR3 consists of 15 residues. Combining the CDR3 with reference TRBV11-2 and TRBJ2-7 gives the whole variable domain EAGVAQSPRYKIIEKRQSVAFWCNPISGHATLYWYQQILGQGPKLLIQFQNNGVVDDSQLPKDRFSAERLKGVDSTLKIQPAKLEDSAVYLCASSLGPDKSYEQYFGPGTRLTVT.